This T cell receptor beta chain was found in a study of blood T cell repertoires in COVID-19. Study information: The cDNA or gDNA used as material had been derived from T cells, B-cell-depleted T cells, or PBMCs.

This clone appeared a single time. Authors' data handling: It was from reference gene primer amplification that nucleated cell counts were estimated. The table came from immunoSEQ multiplex PCR; TCRdb's copy has only in-frame clones and leaves some out. V and J calls plus clone size are reproduced from that table; the DNA served to infer D and trimming. The sample contains around 150,000 clones, around 83% of which appear only once. V dropped 6 bases and J dropped 0 bases, with 18 bases sitting between them. CDR1 and CDR2 from the germline V gene are SNHLY and FYNNEI. The CDR3 is 16 residues long. Material for sequencing was peripheral blood. This TCR was sampled from a man aged 25 to 40 with COVID-19, enrolled during active disease. V is TRBV2 and J is TRBJ2-7; tentative D call: TRBD1 (6 bases). CDR3 sequence reads: CASRGDWTVSSYEQYF. In DNA form, the CDR3 reads TGTGCCAGCAGGGGGGATTGGACAGTGTCCTCCTACGAGCAGTACTTC.